One T cell receptor (delta chain) is described in this entry. The antigen is undetermined. This likely came from a read error, as a far larger clone is one base away. Other DNA sequences in this specimen translate into the identical CDR3. TCRdb called clones anew from the multiplex PCR reads with CATT. The table has around 82,000 delta-chain clones, approximately 1.5% seen once. The source of the sample is a study of γδ T cells in repeated Plasmodium falciparum infection. Overall study: Malaria-naive adults were infected with P. falciparum NF54 four times over around 600 days. Samples were taken at baseline, before some infections, and 21 days after each. Study-level findings and limits: Repeated controlled infections reportedly drove waves of new clonotype selection in Vdelta2-negative, mostly Vdelta1+, gammadelta repertoires. Donors in Mali lived in a small rural village, largely one ethnic group.

Vgamma9/Vdelta2+ and Vdelta2-negative gammadelta T cells were flow-sorted from PBMC for bulk sequencing. Trimming left V 2 bases short and J 0 bases short, with 46 bases between. The CDR3 loop spans 27 amino acids. Germline V CDR1 and CDR2: TSWWSYY, QGS. The sequence derives from a pool of human donors (malaria-infected and uninfected, not separated). The material sequenced was gamma-delta T cells from blood. The rearrangement links TRDV1 to TRDJ1; D unresolved. The J gene is absent in TCRdb and was assigned here via DNA matching to germline. The CDR3 region is CALGEISIFFVRGQTWSGSKHTDKLIF. In nucleotides, the CDR3 is TGTGCTCTTGGGGAAATATCGATCTTCTTCGTTCGTGGGCAGACCTGGTCCGGTTCGAAACACACCGATAAACTCATCTTT.